This T cell receptor (beta chain) was recovered during a study of graft-versus-host responses after intestinal transplantation. V lost 4 bases to trimming and J lost 0 bases, with 10 bases between them. The CDR3 has 15 amino acids. Germline values: CDR1 LGHNA, CDR2 YSLEER. Notes on this clone: Its matching antigen is unknown.

TCRdb's table, derived via immunoSEQ multiplex PCR, lists solely in-frame clones and lacks some. The sample records approximately 89,000 clones, over 85% being singletons. The sequence was collected from a human donor who was the organ donor for an intestinal transplant. The chain carries TRBV4-3 and TRBJ2-1, with D perhaps TRBD2 (5 bases). The starting material was unstimulated CD8+ T cells sorted from spleen or lymph node cells, obtained before transplant. The CDR3 is CASSLGESSYNEQFF. CDR3 bases: TGCGCCAGCAGCCTCGGGGAGAGCTCCTACAATGAGCAGTTCTTC.